This entry is about one T cell receptor beta chain. V shed 0 bases and J 3 bases; nucleotides not matched to a gene: 2. The CDR3 loop spans 15 amino acids. Per the germline V gene, CDR1 is SGHTA and CDR2 is FQGTGA. This sample is part of a study of blood T cells in healthy people across ages. Using a J-beta primer mix together with a sample-barcoded 5' primer, a second PCR was run for about 6 to 11 cycles. TCRdb recomputed calls from the 5' RACE reads with MiXCR, one row per CDR3 protein. The table includes around 1,000,000 distinct CDR3 sequences, around 25% detected once. In addition, the sample was reused for a study of T cells of mothers and their children.

What was sequenced was blood. The chain combines TRBV7-3 with TRBJ2-3, with 8 bases aligning to TRBD2. This TCR was sampled from a girl aged 2 to 10 in good health. CDR3: CASSLTGTRTDTQYF. CDR3 bases: TGTGCCAGCAGCTTAACAGGGACTAGAACAGATACGCAGTATTTT.